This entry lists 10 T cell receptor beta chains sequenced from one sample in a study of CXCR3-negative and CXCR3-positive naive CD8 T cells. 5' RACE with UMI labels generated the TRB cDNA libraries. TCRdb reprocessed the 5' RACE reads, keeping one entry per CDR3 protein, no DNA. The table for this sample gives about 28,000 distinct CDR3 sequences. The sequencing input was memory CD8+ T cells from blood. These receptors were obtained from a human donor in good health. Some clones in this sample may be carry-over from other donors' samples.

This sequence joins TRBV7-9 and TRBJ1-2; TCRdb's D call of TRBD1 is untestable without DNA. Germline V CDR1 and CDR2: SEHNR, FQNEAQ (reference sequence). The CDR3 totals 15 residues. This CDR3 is CASSPVEGDSYGYTF.

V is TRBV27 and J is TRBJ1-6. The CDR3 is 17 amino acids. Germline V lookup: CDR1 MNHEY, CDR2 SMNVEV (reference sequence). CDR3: CASSMRGDLSYNSPLHF.

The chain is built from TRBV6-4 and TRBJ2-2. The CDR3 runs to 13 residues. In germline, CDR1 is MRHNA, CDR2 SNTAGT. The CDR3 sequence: CASSGENTGELFF.

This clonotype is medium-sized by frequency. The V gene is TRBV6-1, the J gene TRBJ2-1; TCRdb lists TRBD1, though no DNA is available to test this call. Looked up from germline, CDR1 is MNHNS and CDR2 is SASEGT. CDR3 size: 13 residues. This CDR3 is CASSDTGVGEQFF.

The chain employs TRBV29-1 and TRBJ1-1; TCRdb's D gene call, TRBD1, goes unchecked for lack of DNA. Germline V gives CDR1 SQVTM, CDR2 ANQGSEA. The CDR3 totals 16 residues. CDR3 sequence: CSVRGAAGGTNTEAFF.

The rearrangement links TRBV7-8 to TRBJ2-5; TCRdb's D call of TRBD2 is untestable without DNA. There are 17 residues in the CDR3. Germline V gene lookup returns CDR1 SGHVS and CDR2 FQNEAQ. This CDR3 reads CASSEASGALIRETQYF.

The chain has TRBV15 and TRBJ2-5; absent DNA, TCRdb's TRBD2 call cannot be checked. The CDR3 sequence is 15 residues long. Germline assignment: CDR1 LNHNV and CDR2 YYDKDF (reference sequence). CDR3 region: CATSGRRGRSETQYF.

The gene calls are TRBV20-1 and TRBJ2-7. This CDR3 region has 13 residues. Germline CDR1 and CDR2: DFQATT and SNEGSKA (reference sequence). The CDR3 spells CSARGKISYEQYF.

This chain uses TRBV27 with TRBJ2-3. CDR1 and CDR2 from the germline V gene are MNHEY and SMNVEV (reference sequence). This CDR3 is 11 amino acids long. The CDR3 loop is CASRQGDTQYF.

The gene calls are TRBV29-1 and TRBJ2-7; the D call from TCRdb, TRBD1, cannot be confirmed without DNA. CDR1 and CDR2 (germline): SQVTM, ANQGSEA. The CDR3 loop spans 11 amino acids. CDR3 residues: CSVDVGDEQYF.